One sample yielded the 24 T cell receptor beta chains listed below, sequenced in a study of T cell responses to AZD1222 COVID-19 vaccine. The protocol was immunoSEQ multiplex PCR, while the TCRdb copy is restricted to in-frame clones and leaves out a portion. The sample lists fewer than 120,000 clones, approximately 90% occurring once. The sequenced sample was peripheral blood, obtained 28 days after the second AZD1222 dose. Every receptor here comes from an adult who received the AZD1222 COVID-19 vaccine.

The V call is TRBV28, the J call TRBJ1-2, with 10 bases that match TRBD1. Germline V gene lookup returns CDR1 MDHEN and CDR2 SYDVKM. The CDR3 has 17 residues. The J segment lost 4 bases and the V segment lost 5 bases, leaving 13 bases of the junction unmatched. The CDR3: CASSDASGDRGFYGYTF. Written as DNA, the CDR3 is TGTGCCAGCAGTGATGCGTCGGGGGACAGGGGTTTCTATGGCTACACCTTC.

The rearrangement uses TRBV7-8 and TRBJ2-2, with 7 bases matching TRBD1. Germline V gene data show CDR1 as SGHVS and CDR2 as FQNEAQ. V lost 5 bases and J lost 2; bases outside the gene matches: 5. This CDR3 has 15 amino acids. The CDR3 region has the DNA TGTGCCAGCAGCAGGGACAGAATAAACACCGGGGAGCTGTTTTTT. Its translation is CASSRDRINTGELFF.

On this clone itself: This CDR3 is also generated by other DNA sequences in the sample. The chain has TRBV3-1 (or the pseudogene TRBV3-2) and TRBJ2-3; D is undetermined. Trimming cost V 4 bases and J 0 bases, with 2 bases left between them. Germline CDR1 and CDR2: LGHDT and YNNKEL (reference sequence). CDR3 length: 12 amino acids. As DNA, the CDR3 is TGTGCCAGCAGCCTAAGCACAGATACGCAGTATTTT. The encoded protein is CASSLSTDTQYF.

The CDR3 coding sequence is TGTGCCAGTAGTACCGCCGCCCTAAATCAGCCCCAGCATTTT. Translated, it gives CASSTAALNQPQHF. This chain joins TRBV19 and TRBJ1-5; D not resolved. Germline CDR1 and CDR2: LNHDA and SQIVND (reference sequence). Trimming pared 4 bases from V and 4 bases from J, leaving 11 bases between. This CDR3 contains 14 residues. Combining the CDR3 with reference TRBV19 and TRBJ1-5 gives the whole variable domain DGGITQSPKYLFRKEGQNVTLSCEQNLNHDAMYWYRQDPGQGLRLIYYSQIVNDFQKGDIAEGYSVSREKKESFPLTVTSAQKNPTAFYLCASSTAALNQPQHFGDGTRLSIL.

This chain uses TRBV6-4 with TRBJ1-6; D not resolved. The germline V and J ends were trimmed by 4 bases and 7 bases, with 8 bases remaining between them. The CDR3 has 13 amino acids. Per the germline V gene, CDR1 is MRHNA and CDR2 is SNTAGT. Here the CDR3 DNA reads TGTGCCAGCAGTGCCGTCGGGAATTCACCCCTCCACTTT. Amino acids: CASSAVGNSPLHF.

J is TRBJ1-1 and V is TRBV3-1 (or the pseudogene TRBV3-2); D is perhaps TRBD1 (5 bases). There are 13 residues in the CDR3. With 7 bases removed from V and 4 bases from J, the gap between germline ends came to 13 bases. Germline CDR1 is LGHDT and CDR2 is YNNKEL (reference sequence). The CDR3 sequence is CASTPLGATEAFF. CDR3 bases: TGTGCCAGCACCCCCCTTGGGGCCACTGAAGCTTTCTTT.

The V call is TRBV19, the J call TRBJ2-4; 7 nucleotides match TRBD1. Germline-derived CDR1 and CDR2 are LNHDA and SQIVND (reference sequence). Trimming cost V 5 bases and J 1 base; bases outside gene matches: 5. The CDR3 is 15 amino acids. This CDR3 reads CASSEGAPAKNIQYF. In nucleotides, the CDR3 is TGTGCCAGTAGTGAGGGGGCCCCGGCCAAAAACATTCAGTACTTC.

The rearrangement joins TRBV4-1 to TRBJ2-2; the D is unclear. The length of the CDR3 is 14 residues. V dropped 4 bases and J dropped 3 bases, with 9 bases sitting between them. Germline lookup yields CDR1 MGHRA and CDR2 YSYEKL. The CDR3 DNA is TGCGCCAGCAGCCGGAAGATGGACACCGGGGAGCTGTTTTTT. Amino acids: CASSRKMDTGELFF.

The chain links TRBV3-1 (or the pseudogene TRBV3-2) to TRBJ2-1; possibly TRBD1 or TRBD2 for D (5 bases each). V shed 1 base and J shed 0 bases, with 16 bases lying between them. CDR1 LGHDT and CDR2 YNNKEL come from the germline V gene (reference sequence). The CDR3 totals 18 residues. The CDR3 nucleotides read TGTGCCAGCAGCCAAGCGTTGGGGCGGGCTAGCTCCTACAATGAGCAGTTCTTC. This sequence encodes CASSQALGRASSYNEQFF.

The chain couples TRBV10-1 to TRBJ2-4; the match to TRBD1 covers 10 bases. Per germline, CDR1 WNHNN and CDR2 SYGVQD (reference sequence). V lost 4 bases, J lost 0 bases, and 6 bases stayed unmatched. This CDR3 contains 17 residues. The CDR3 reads CASSVGTGDGAKNIQYF. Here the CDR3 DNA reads TGCGCCAGCAGTGTCGGGACAGGGGACGGAGCCAAAAACATTCAGTACTTC.

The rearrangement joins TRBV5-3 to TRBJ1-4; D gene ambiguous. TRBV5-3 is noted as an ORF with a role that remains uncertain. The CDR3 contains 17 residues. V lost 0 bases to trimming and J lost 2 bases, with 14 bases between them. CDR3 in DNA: TGTGCCAGAAGCTTGGGTATAGGGCGATCGACTAATGAAAAACTGTTTTTT. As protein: CARSLGIGRSTNEKLFF.

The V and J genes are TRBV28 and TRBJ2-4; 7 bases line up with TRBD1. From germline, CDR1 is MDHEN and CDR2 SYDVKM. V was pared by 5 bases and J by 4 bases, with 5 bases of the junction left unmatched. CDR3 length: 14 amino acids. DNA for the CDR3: TGTGCCAGCAGTGCCGGACAGGTAAAAAACATTCAGTACTTC. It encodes CASSAGQVKNIQYF. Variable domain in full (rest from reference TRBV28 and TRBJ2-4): DVKVTQSSRYLVKRTGEKVFLECVQDMDHENMFWYRQDPGLGLRLIYFSYDVKMKEKGDIPEGYSVSREKKERFSLILESASTNQTSMYLCASSAGQVKNIQYFGAGTRLSVL.

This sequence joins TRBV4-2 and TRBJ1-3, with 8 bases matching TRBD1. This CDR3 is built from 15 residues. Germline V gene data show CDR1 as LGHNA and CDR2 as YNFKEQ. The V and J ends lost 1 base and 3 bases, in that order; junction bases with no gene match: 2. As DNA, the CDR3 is TGTGCCAGCAGCCAAGTCAGGGGGCTTGGAAACACCATATATTTT. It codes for CASSQVRGLGNTIYF.

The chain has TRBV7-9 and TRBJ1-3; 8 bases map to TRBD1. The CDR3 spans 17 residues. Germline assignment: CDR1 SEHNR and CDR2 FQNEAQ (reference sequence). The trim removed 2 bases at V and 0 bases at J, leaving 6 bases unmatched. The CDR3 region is CASSLLSDRDSGNTIYF. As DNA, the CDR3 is TGTGCCAGCAGCTTACTATCGGACAGGGACTCTGGAAACACCATATATTTT.

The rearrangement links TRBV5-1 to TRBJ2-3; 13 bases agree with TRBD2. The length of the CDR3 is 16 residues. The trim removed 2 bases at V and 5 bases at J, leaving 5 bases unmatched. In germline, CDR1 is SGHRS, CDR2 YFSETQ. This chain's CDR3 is CASSFRTSGSGDTQYF. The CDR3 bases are TGCGCCAGCAGCTTCCGGACTAGCGGGAGCGGAGATACGCAGTATTTT.

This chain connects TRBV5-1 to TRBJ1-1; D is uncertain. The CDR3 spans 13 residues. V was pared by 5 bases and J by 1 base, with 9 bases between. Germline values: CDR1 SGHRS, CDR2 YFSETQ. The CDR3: CASRLQENTEAFF. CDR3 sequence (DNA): TGCGCCAGCAGGCTGCAGGAGAACACTGAAGCTTTCTTT.

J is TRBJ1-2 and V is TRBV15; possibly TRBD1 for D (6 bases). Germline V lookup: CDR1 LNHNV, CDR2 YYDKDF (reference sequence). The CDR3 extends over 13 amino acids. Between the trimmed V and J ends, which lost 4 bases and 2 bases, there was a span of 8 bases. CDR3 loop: CATSIDRNYGYTF. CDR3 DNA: TGTGCCACCAGCATTGACAGGAACTATGGCTACACCTTC.

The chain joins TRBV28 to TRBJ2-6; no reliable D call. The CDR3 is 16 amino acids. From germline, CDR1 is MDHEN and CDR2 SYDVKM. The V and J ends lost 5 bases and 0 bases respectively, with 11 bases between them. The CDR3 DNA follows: TGTGCCAGCAGTCAACCCACACGCTCTGGGGCCAACGTCCTGACTTTC. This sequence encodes CASSQPTRSGANVLTF.

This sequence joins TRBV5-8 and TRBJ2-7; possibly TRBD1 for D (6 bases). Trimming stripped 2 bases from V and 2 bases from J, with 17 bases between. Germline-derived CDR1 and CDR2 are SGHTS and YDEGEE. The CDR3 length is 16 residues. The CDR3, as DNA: TGTGCCAGCAGCTTTTATTTGAGTAGGACAGCCTACGAGCAGTACTTC. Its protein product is CASSFYLSRTAYEQYF.

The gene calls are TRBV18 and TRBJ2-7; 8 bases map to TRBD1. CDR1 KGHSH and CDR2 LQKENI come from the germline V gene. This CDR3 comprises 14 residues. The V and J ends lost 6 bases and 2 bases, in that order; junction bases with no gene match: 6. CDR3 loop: CASSSDRAAYEQYF. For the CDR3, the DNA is TGTGCCAGCTCTTCGGACAGGGCCGCCTACGAGCAGTACTTC.

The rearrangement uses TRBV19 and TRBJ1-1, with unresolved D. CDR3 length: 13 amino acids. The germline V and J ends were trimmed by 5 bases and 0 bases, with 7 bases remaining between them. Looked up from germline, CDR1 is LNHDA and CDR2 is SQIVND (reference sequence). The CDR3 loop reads CASSSLLNTEAFF. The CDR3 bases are TGTGCCAGTAGTTCCCTTTTGAACACTGAAGCTTTCTTT.

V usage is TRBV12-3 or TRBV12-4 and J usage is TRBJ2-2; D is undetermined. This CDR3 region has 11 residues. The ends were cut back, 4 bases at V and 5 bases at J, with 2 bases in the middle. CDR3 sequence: CASSSTGELFF. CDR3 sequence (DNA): TGTGCCAGCAGTTCAACCGGGGAGCTGTTTTTT.

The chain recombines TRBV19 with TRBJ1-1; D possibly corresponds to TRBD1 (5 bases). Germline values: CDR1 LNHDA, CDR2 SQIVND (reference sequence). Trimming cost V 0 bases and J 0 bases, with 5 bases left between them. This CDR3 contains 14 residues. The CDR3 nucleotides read TGTGCCAGTAGTATAGACAGGGTGAACACTGAAGCTTTCTTT. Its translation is CASSIDRVNTEAFF.

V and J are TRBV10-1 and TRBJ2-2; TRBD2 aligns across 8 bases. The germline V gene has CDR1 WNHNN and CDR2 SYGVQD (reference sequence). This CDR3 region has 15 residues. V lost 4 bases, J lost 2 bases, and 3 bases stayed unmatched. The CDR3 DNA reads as TGCGCCAGCAGTGGTAGCGGGGTCAACACCGGGGAGCTGTTTTTT. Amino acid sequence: CASSGSGVNTGELFF.